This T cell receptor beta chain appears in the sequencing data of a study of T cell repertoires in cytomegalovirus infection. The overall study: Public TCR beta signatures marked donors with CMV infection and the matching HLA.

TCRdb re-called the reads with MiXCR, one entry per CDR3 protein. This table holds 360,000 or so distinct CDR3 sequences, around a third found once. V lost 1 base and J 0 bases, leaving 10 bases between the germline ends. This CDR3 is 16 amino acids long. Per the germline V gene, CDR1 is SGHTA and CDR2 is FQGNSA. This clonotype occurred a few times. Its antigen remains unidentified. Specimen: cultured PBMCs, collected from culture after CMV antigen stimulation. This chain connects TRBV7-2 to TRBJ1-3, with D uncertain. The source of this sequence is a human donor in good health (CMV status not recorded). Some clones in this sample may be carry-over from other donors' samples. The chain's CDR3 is CASSLVAGPSGNTIYF. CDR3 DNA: TGTGCCAGCAGCTTAGTGGCAGGCCCCTCTGGAAACACCATATATTTT. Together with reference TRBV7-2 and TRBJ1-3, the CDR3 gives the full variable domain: GAGVSQSPSNKVTEKGKDVELRCDPISGHTALYWYRQSLGQGLEFLIYFQGNSAPDKSGLPSDRFSAERTGGSVSTLTIQRTQQEDSAVYLCASSLVAGPSGNTIYFGEGSWLTVV.